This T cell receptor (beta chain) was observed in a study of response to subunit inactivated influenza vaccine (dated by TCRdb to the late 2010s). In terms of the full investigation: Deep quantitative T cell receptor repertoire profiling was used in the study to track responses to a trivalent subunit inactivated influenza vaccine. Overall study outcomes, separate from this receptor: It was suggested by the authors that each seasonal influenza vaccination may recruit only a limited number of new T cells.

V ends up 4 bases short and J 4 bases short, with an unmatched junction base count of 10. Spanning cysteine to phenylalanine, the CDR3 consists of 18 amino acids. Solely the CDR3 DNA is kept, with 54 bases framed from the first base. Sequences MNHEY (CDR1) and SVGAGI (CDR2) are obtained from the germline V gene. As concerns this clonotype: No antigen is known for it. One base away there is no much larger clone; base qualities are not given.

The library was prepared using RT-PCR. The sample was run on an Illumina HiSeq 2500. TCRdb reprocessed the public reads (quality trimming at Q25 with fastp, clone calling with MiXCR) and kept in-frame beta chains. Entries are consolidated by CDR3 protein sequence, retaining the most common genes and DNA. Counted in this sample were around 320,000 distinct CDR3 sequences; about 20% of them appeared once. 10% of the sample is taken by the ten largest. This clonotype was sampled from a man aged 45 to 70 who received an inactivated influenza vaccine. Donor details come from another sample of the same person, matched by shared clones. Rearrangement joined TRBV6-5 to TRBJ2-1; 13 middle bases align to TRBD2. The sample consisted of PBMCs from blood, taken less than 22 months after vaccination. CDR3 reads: CASSWGSGLAGPYNEQFF. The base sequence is TGTGCCAGCAGTTGGGGTTCGGGACTAGCGGGACCTTACAATGAGCAGTTCTTC.